A selection of T cell receptor beta chains follows, all from one sample in a study of cytomegalovirus exposure and HLA in healthy donors. Method: immunoSEQ multiplex PCR; TCRdb's copy keeps in-frame clones and lacks some. The sample includes under 150,000 clones, about 79% of them seen just once. The sequencing sample was made of PBMCs. These receptors were taken from a middle-aged man in good health and CMV-seronegative. Each CDR3 is given with its conserved first and last residue.

V gene: TRBV5-4; J gene: TRBJ1-1; CDR3 protein: CASSRREGVGTEAFF
V gene: TRBV5-4; J gene: TRBJ2-3; CDR3 protein: CASSPAGGTGITDTQYF
V gene: TRBV5-1; J gene: TRBJ2-5; CDR3 protein: CASSSTSPHWRGETQYF
V gene: TRBV6-1; J gene: TRBJ1-1; CDR3 protein: CASRGTVVTEAFF
V gene: TRBV2; J gene: TRBJ2-1; CDR3 protein: CASRSFSRGNEQFF
V gene: TRBV19; J gene: TRBJ2-7; CDR3 protein: CASSPGGGSYEQYF
V gene: TRBV7-9; J gene: TRBJ1-1; CDR3 protein: CASSSRGEVANTEAFF
V gene: TRBV5-1; J gene: TRBJ1-5; CDR3 protein: CASSPGLQGNQPQHF
V gene: TRBV10-3; J gene: TRBJ2-1; CDR3 protein: CAISDRDRSRQFF
V gene: TRBV9; J gene: TRBJ2-7; CDR3 protein: CASSSRLAGERYEQYF
V gene: TRBV11-2; J gene: TRBJ1-6; CDR3 protein: CASSPPYSPLHF
V gene: TRBV6-5; J gene: TRBJ2-5; CDR3 protein: CASSARGAETQYF
V gene: TRBV19; J gene: TRBJ1-2; CDR3 protein: CASRKEVGGYTF
V gene: TRBV27; J gene: TRBJ2-1; CDR3 protein: CASSSLLAGNDEQFF
V gene: TRBV15; J gene: TRBJ1-4; CDR3 protein: CATSLGTANEKLFF
V gene: TRBV30; J gene: TRBJ1-2; CDR3 protein: CAWASPGRNYGYTF
V gene: TRBV7-9; J gene: TRBJ1-6; CDR3 protein: CASSWEQGNSPLHF
V gene: TRBV15; J gene: TRBJ2-7; CDR3 protein: CATSSRGTTYEQYF
V gene: TRBV19; J gene: TRBJ1-4; CDR3 protein: CASSSIGGPGEKLFF
V gene: TRBV5-4; J gene: TRBJ1-4; CDR3 protein: CASSLDRSINEKLFF
V gene: TRBV7-3; J gene: TRBJ2-1; CDR3 protein: CASSSGQYNEQFF
V gene: TRBV2; J gene: TRBJ2-3; CDR3 protein: CASSEALIDTQYF
V gene: TRBV6-5; J gene: TRBJ2-5; CDR3 protein: CASSYEGVRETQYF
V gene: TRBV4-1; J gene: TRBJ1-3; CDR3 protein: CASSQGRGQGPREGNTIYF
V gene: TRBV7-2; J gene: TRBJ1-2; CDR3 protein: CASSRDWGQTYGYTF
V gene: TRBV13; J gene: TRBJ1-1; CDR3 protein: CASSLGRRVVMNTEAFF
V gene: TRBV10-3; J gene: TRBJ2-3; CDR3 protein: CAIRENSGGATDTQYF
V gene: TRBV4-3; J gene: TRBJ2-6; CDR3 protein: CASSQQEAGANVLTF
V gene: TRBV2; J gene: TRBJ1-2; CDR3 protein: CASSEFEDRNYGYTF